The 10 T cell receptor beta chains below all came from one sample that was sequenced in a study of cytomegalovirus exposure and HLA in healthy donors. PCR involved 60 Vbeta and 13 Jbeta primers. Only in-frame clones appear in the TCRdb table, and some are missing; sequencing was by immunoSEQ multiplex PCR. The sample gives around 140,000 clones, about 84% of which show up once; 2.4% is in the top ten. Sequencing was performed on PBMCs. These receptors came from a woman aged 18-29 years in good health and CMV-seropositive.

This clone was detected a few times. The genes are TRBV27 and TRBJ1-5; 7 nucleotides line up with TRBD1. Germline V lookup: CDR1 MNHEY, CDR2 SMNVEV (reference sequence). With 6 bases clipped from V and 1 base from J, the junction kept 9 bases outside the gene matches. This CDR3 spans 16 amino acids. DNA of the CDR3: TGTGCCAGCAGACCCAGTGACAGGGACAGCAATCAGCCCCAGCATTTT. Translation: CASRPSDRDSNQPQHF.

V and J are TRBV5-6 and TRBJ2-5; 9 bases align to TRBD1. The germline CDR1 and CDR2 sequences are SGHDT and YYEEEE. There are 17 residues in the CDR3. The trim removed 6 bases at V and 5 bases at J, leaving 17 bases unmatched. The CDR3 is CASNPNRGRLRVETQYF. CDR3 DNA sequence: TGTGCCAGCAACCCCAACAGGGGGCGTTTGCGAGTCGAGACCCAGTACTTC.

The genes are TRBV7-7 and TRBJ2-2, with 8 bases lining up with TRBD1. Unmatched junction bases numbered 11, after V lost 3 bases and J lost 5 bases. The CDR3 has 17 residues. CDR1 and CDR2 from the germline V gene are SSHAT and FNYEAQ (reference sequence). The chain's CDR3 is CASSFRTGSKGTGELFF. CDR3 in DNA: TGTGCCAGCAGCTTCCGGACAGGGTCTAAGGGGACCGGGGAGCTGTTTTTT.

V and J are TRBV7-8 and TRBJ1-6; the D gene is possibly TRBD1 (6 bases). CDR1 and CDR2 from the germline V gene are SGHVS and FQNEAQ. V lost 5 bases to trimming and J lost 6 bases, with 17 bases between them. The CDR3 covers 16 residues. The CDR3 bases are TGTGCCAGCAGCGCCCGGACAGAAGCCTCTAATTCACCCCTCCACTTT. Translated: CASSARTEASNSPLHF.

The chain combines TRBV6-4 with TRBJ2-2; 10 bases match TRBD2. V lost 2 bases and J lost 4; bases outside the gene matches: 1. The V gene's germline CDR1 is MRHNA and CDR2 SNTAGT. This CDR3 is 15 amino acids long. Here the CDR3 reads CASSDVAGGTGELFF. The CDR3 DNA reads as TGTGCCAGCAGTGACGTAGCGGGGGGCACCGGGGAGCTGTTTTTT.

The chain recombines TRBV19 with TRBJ1-2; weak D call: TRBD1 (6 bases). This CDR3 is built from 14 residues. Trimming pared 10 bases from V and 3 bases from J, leaving 18 bases between. The germline CDR1 and CDR2 sequences are LNHDA and SQIVND (reference sequence). The CDR3 is CAIGGGARDYGYTF. The CDR3 DNA reads TGTGCCATCGGTGGGGGGGCCAGGGACTATGGCTACACCTTC.

V and J are TRBV5-1 and TRBJ1-1, with D uncertain. The CDR3 contains 15 residues. The germline V gene has CDR1 SGHRS and CDR2 YFSETQ. V was clipped by 2 bases and J by 4 bases, with 15 bases between them. The CDR3, as DNA: TGCGCCAGCAGCTTCCTAGGCGGGGAGAGCACTGAAGCTTTCTTT. Residues: CASSFLGGESTEAFF.

This chain uses TRBV5-1 with TRBJ1-4; a possible D gene is TRBD1 (5 bases). The V and J ends lost 0 bases and 8 bases respectively, with 11 bases between them. Germline V gene data show CDR1 as SGHRS and CDR2 as YFSETQ. This CDR3 has 14 amino acids. This chain's CDR3 is CASSLGQGREKLFF. The CDR3 coding sequence is TGCGCCAGCAGCTTGGGGCAGGGAAGGGAAAAACTGTTTTTT.

The V and J genes are TRBV19 and TRBJ1-6; D not resolved. The CDR3 runs to 15 residues. The germline V gene has CDR1 LNHDA and CDR2 SQIVND (reference sequence). V was trimmed by 6 bases and J by 2 bases, leaving 11 bases between them. CDR3 sequence: CASRPDGAYNSPLHF. The CDR3 bases are TGTGCCAGTAGACCAGACGGGGCCTATAATTCACCCCTCCACTTT.

The V gene is TRBV5-1, the J gene TRBJ1-1; unclear D gene. The germline CDR1 and CDR2 sequences are SGHRS and YFSETQ. V gave up 2 bases and J gave up 2 bases, with 7 bases separating them. The CDR3 loop spans 13 amino acids. CDR3 in DNA: TGCGCCAGCAGCTTTTCAGATAACACTGAAGCTTTCTTT. Its translation: CASSFSDNTEAFF.